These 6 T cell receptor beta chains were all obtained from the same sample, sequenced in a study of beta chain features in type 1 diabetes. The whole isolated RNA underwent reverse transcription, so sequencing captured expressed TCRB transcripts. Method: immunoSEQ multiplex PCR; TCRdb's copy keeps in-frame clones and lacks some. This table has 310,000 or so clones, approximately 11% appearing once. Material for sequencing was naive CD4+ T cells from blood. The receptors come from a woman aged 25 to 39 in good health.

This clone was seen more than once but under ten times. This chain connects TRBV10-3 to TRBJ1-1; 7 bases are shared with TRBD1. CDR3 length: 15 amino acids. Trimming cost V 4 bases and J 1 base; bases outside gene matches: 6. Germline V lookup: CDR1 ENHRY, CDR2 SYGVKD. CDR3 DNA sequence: TGTGCCATCAGTGGGACAGGAGGACCGAACACTGAAGCTTTCTTT. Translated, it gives CAISGTGGPNTEAFF.

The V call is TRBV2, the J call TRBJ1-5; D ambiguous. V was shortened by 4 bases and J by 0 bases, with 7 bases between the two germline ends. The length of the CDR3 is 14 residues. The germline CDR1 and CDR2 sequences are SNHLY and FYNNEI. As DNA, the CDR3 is TGTGCCAGCAGTGTTACAGATAGCAATCAGCCCCAGCATTTT. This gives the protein CASSVTDSNQPQHF.

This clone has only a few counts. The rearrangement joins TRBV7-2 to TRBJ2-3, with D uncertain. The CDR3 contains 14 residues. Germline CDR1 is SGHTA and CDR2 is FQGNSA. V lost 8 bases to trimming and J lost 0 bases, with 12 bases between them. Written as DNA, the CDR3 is TGTGCCAGCGGTTCTAGGAGAAGCACAGATACGCAGTATTTT. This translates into CASGSRRSTDTQYF.

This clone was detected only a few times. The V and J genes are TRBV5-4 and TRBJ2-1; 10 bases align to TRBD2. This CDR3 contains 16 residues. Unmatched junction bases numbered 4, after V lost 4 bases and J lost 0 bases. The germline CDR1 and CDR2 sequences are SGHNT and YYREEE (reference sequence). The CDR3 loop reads CASSPSSGSSYNEQFF. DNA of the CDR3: TGTGCCAGCAGCCCATCTAGCGGGAGCTCCTACAATGAGCAGTTCTTC. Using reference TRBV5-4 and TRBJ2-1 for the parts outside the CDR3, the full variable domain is ETGVTQSPTHLIKTRGQQVTLRCSSQSGHNTVSWYQQALGQGPQFIFQYYREEENGRGNFPPRFSGLQFPNYSSELNVNALELDDSALYLCASSPSSGSSYNEQFFGPGTRLTVL.

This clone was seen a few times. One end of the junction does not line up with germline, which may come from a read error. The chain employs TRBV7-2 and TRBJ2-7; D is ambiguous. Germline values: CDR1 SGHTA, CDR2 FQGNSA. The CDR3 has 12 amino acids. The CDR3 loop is CASSLNAQRLSF. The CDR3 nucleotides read TGTGCCAGCAGCTTAAATGCTCAGCGCCTGTCTTTC.

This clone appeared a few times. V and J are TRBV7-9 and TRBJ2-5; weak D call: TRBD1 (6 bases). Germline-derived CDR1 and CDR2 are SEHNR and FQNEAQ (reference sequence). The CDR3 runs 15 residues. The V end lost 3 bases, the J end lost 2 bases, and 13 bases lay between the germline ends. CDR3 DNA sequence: TGTGCCAGCAGCTTGAATGGGGGACAACAAGAGACCCAGTACTTC. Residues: CASSLNGGQQETQYF.